This entry lists 3 T cell receptor beta chains sequenced from one sample in a study of T-cell reconstitution after alpha-beta-depleted transplantation in children. During its preparation, the TCRbeta library received unique molecular identifiers. TCRdb passed the PCR reads through MiXCR, listing each CDR3 protein once. The sample shows roughly 420,000 distinct CDR3 sequences, 15% to 20% of them seen only once. This sample comprised PBMCs, mostly from graft donor cells, obtained 360 days after TCRalphabeta/CD19-depleted stem cell transplant. The origin of the receptors is a boy less than two years old who had a stem cell transplant for Wiskott-Aldrich syndrome, so the T cells may come from the graft donor.

This clonotype showed up just a few times. The V call is TRBV20-1, the J call TRBJ2-2; 7 nucleotides line up with TRBD2. The germline V gene has CDR1 DFQATT and CDR2 SNEGSKA (reference sequence). The CDR3 runs 14 residues. V was pared by 3 bases and J by 1 base, with 2 bases of the junction left unmatched. In DNA form, the CDR3 reads TGCAGTGCTAGGATAGCGGGGAACACCGGGGAGCTGTTTTTT. Translating gives CSARIAGNTGELFF.

This clonotype was seen only a few times. The gene calls are TRBV24-1 and TRBJ2-5; TRBD2 might be the D (5 bases). The V gene's germline CDR1 is KGHDR and CDR2 SFDVKD. V was trimmed by 5 bases and J by 4 bases, leaving 7 bases between them. The CDR3 spans 12 residues. Written as DNA, the CDR3 is TGTGCCACCAGTGGGAGCGGAGAGACCCAGTACTTC. Residues: CATSGSGETQYF.

The rearrangement uses TRBV5-1 and TRBJ1-5; D is unresolved. Germline CDR1 SGHRS, CDR2 YFSETQ. Trimming removed 2 bases at V and 2 bases at J, with 11 bases between. The CDR3 totals 15 residues. DNA for the CDR3: TGCGCCAGCAGCTTCACGGGGAAGGGCAATCAGCCCCAGCATTTT. This translates into CASSFTGKGNQPQHF.